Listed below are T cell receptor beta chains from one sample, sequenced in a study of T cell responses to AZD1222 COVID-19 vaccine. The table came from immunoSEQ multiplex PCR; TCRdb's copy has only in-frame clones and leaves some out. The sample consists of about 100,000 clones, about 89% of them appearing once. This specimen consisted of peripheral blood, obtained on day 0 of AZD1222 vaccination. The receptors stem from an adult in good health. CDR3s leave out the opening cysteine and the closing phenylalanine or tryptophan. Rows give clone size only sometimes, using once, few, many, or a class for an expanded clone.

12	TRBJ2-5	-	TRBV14	ASSQLDTQETQY
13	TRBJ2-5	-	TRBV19	ASSIGTGSRETQY
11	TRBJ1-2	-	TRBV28	ASSFGGQYGYT
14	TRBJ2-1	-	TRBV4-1	ASSQDRQGTYNEQF
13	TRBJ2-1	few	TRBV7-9	ASSQLLAGAVEQF
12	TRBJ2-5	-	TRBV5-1	ASSLAQTKETQY
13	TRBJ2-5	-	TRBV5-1	ASSLAQGEGETQY
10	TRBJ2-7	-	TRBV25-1	ASTKGTHEQY
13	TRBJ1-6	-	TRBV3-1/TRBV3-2	ASSPGTDYNSPLH
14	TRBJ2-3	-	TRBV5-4	ASSLLADISTDTQY
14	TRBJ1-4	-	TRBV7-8	ASSYLRQGGHEKLF
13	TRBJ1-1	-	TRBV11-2	ASSSRMSANTEAF
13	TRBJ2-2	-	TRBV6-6	ASSHGRGPSGELF
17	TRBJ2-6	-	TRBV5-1	ASSLTPGGSSSGANVLT
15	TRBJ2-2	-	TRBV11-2	ASSRRMVSLGTGELF
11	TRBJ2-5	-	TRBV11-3	ASSPGGRETQY
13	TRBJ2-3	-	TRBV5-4	ASSSATTRPDTQY
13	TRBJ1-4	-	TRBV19	ASSATGLRREKLF
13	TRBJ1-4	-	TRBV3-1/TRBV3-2	ASSPPWGAGEKLF
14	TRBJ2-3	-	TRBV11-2	ASSLLASGSTDTQY
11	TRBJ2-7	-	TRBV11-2	ASSYGPPYEQY
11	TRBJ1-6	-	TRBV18	ASSLGTIPPLH
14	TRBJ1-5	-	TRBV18	ASSPLGPYSNQPQH